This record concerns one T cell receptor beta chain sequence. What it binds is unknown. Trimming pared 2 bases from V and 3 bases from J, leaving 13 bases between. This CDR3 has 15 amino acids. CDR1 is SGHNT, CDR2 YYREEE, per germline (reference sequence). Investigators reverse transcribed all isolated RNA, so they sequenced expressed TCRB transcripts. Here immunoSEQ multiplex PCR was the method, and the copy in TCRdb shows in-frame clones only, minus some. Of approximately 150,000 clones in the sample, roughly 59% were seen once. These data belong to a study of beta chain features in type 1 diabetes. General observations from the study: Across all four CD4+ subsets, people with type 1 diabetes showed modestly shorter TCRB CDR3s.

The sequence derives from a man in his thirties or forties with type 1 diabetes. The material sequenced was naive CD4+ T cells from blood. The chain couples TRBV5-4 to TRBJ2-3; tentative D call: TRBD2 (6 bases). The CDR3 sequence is CASSLTGDQTDTQYF. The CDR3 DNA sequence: TGTGCCAGCAGCTTAACGGGGGACCAGACAGATACGCAGTATTTT.